Listed below are T cell receptor beta chains from one sample, sequenced in a study of shared clonotypes between healthy human individuals. Libraries were prepared by immunoSEQ multiplex PCR; TCRdb keeps only in-frame clonotypes and omits some of them. The data hold approximately 2,300,000 clones, with about 90% observed a single time. Sequencing was carried out using naive CD4+ T cells from PBMCs. The receptors derive from a man between 18 and 35 years old in good health. Some clones in this sample may be carry-over from other donors' samples. Both conserved end residues are part of each CDR3.

TRBV15	TRBJ2-7	CATSRGEPPREQYF
TRBV25-1	TRBJ1-2	CASSEIRGTNYGYTF
TRBV18	TRBJ2-1	CASSNDRGPYNEQFF
TRBV11-2	TRBJ2-2	CASSLIYTGELFF
TRBV27	TRBJ1-2	CASRPGQTNYGYTF
TRBV28	TRBJ1-5	CASSFSGGGAESDNQPQHF
TRBV2	TRBJ2-5	CASSEDWLQETQYF
TRBV5-1	TRBJ1-4	CASSPRPTNEKLFF
TRBV29-1	TRBJ1-4	CSAQTDRNEKLFF
TRBV5-1	TRBJ1-2	CASSLGQGAGGYTF
TRBV5-1	TRBJ2-3	CASSLGTAASTDTQYF
TRBV5-1	TRBJ1-3	CASSLEPRGNTIYF
TRBV4-2	TRBJ1-1	CASSQLGFGDTEAFF
TRBV19	TRBJ1-1	CASSEIGDTQGPNTEAFF
TRBV5-1	TRBJ2-1	CASSLDSGRWYEQFF
TRBV29-1	TRBJ2-7	CSVETRLADSYEQYF
TRBV19	TRBJ1-1	CASRGTGRAFF
TRBV5-1	TRBJ1-1	CASSVSGGNTEAFF
TRBV18	TRBJ2-7	CASSRTGTGTGGEQYF
TRBV9	TRBJ1-1	CASSVDRGDTEAFF
TRBV5-1	TRBJ2-2	CASSDPWSTGELFF
TRBV5-4	TRBJ2-2	CASSGTSGNTGELFF
TRBV5-5	TRBJ2-1	CASSLGTVSYNEQFF
TRBV2	TRBJ2-3	CASSAGSDTQYF
TRBV6-5	TRBJ2-7	CASSYRGPRAGYEQYF
TRBV4-1	TRBJ1-1	CASSQLYGRTGRNTEAFF
TRBV5-1	TRBJ2-1	CASSWARGDKPYNEQFF
TRBV5-4	TRBJ2-3	CASSAGTSSSTDTQYF